These 5 T cell receptor beta chains originate from one sample sequenced in a study of a mutant IDH1 vaccine in newly diagnosed glioma. These receptors' targets are unknown. Measured with immunoSEQ multiplex PCR; TCRdb has only the in-frame clones, and not every one. The sample contains around 26,000 clones, approximately 78% of which appear only once. Specified time point: week 23, last vaccination. Topical imiquimod was applied with each vaccine dose, which held 300 ug of mutant IDH1 20-mer peptide. The sample was PBMCs, taken from a glioma patient whose treatment included an IDH1 peptide vaccine. The origin of the receptors is a woman between 25 and 40 years old with glioma.

This sequence joins TRBV29-1 and TRBJ1-1, with D possibly being TRBD1 (6 bases). The germline CDR1 and CDR2 sequences are SQVTM and ANQGSEA. V lost 8 bases and J lost 0, with 10 bases in between. This CDR3 spans 12 amino acids. The CDR3 DNA reads TGCAGCACACGGACAGTGAACACTGAAGCTTTCTTT. Protein sequence: CSTRTVNTEAFF.

The rearrangement uses TRBV5-5 and TRBJ1-2, with 9 bases aligning to TRBD1. Germline V lookup: CDR1 SGHKS, CDR2 YYEKEE (reference sequence). After removal of 3 bases from V and 0 bases from J, the junction contained 6 bases not matched to a gene. There are 16 residues in the CDR3. The CDR3 nucleotides are TGTGCCAGCAGCTCACAGGGGGCGCAGGCTAACTATGGCTACACCTTC. Residues: CASSSQGAQANYGYTF.

V and J are TRBV4-1 and TRBJ1-2; TRBD1 matches 12 bases. The germline CDR1 and CDR2 sequences are MGHRA and YSYEKL. This CDR3 region has 15 residues. V trimming: 6 bases; J trimming: 4 bases; junction bases outside the gene matches: 6. DNA of the CDR3: TGCGCCAGCAGGAGGGACAGGGGGCCGGGCTATGGCTACACCTTC. Residues: CASRRDRGPGYGYTF.

The chain uses TRBV6-5 and TRBJ2-1, with 7 positions matching TRBD2. V lost 0 bases, J lost 3 bases, and 5 bases stayed unmatched. This CDR3 region has 16 residues. CDR1 and CDR2 from the germline V gene are MNHEY and SVGAGI. CDR3 in amino acids: CASSYSLADVYNEQFF. CDR3 bases: TGTGCCAGCAGTTACTCCCTAGCGGATGTCTACAATGAGCAGTTCTTC.

This clone was picked up a small number of times. The V and J genes are TRBV18 and TRBJ1-6, with D maybe TRBD1 (5 bases). The CDR3 is 15 amino acids. The V and J ends lost 2 bases and 6 bases respectively, with 11 bases between them. The V gene's germline CDR1 is KGHSH and CDR2 LQKENI. CDR3 DNA sequence: TGTGCCAGCTCACCATCCCCGGGGGGTAATTCACCCCTCCACTTT. This gives the protein CASSPSPGGNSPLHF.